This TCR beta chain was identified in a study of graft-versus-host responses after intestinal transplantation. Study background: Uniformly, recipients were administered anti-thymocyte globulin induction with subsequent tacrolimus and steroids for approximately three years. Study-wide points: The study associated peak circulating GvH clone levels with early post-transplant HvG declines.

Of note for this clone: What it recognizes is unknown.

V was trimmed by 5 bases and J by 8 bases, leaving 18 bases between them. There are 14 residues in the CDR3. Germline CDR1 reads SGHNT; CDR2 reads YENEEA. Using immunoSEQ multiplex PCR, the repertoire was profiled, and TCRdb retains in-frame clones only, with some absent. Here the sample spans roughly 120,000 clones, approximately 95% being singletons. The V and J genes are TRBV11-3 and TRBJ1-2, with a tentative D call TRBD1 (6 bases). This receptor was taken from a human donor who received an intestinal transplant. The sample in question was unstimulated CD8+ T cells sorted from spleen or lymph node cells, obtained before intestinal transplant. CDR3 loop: CASSNPAGGRGYTF. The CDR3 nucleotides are TGTGCCAGCAGCAATCCCGCGGGGGGCCGGGGCTACACCTTC.